The 24 T cell receptor beta chains below all came from one sample that was sequenced in a study of T cells in Graves' hyperthyroidism and ophthalmopathy. Amplified TCR beta CDR3 regions derived from RNA transcripts. When the TCR CDR3 underwent first-round RT-PCR, the HTBI primer set was used. TCRdb reanalysed the multiplex PCR reads using MiXCR and keeps one entry per CDR3 protein. Among roughly 380,000 distinct CDR3 sequences listed, around a sixth were seen once. Sequencing used blood. These receptors all stem from a woman between 35 and 50 years old with Graves' ophthalmopathy.

This clonotype was detected many times. This rearrangement joins TRBV6-1 to TRBJ1-5; D call uncertain. The CDR3 contains 12 residues. V was shortened by 8 bases and J by 4 bases, with 9 bases between the two germline ends. The germline V gene has CDR1 MNHNS and CDR2 SASEGT. The CDR3 coding sequence is TGTGCCAGCGGTCGGGGAAATCAGCCCCAGCATTTT. This sequence encodes CASGRGNQPQHF.

Ten or more counts support this clonotype. A junction boundary mismatches the germline segment, possibly from a read error. This chain's CDR3 is CASREDGYDYTF. Here the CDR3 DNA reads TGTGCCAGCCGGGAAGACGGCTATGACTACACCTTC. This chain uses TRBV6-2 or TRBV6-3 with TRBJ1-2, with D unclear. This CDR3 has 12 residues. CDR1 is MNHEY, CDR2 SVGEGT, per germline.

This clonotype was observed a handful of times. This chain uses TRBV24-1 with TRBJ1-5; D gene ambiguous. CDR3 length equals 13 residues. Germline V gene sequence: CDR1 KGHDR, CDR2 SFDVKD. Trimming stripped 5 bases from V and 4 bases from J, with 8 bases between. Written as DNA, the CDR3 is TGTGCCACCAGTGGAGGGAGAAATCAGCCCCAGCATTTT. It translates to CATSGGRNQPQHF.

This clonotype has only a few counts. At one end the junction does not follow the germline gene, possibly because of a read error. This chain links TRBV9 with TRBJ1-6; 7 bases map to TRBD1. This CDR3 has 16 residues. Germline V gene lookup returns CDR1 SGDLS and CDR2 YYNGEE. The CDR3: CASSAGDSSYTSPLHF. The CDR3 DNA reads TGTGCCAGCAGCGCCGGGGACAGCTCCTATACTTCACCCCTCCACTTT.

This clonotype was observed at least ten times. V and J are TRBV30 and TRBJ1-1; D is perhaps TRBD1 (5 bases). The CDR3 runs 13 residues. Trimming pared 2 bases from V and 1 base from J, leaving 8 bases between. The germline gives CDR1 GTSNPN, CDR2 SVGIG (reference sequence). The CDR3 region has the DNA TGTGCCTGGAGTAGGGGACCGAACACTGAAGCTTTCTTT. Protein sequence: CAWSRGPNTEAFF.

This clonotype occurred many times. The V and J genes are TRBV11-1 and TRBJ2-7; 14 bases are shared with TRBD2. The trim removed 5 bases at V and 4 bases at J, leaving 10 bases unmatched. Germline V gene lookup returns CDR1 SGHAT and CDR2 FQDESV (reference sequence). The CDR3 has 17 residues. In DNA form, the CDR3 reads TGTGCCAGCAGCCTTAGTGGAGGGACTAGCGGGAGATACGAGCAGTACTTC. Encoded protein: CASSLSGGTSGRYEQYF.

Many counts were recorded for this clonotype. The chain is built from TRBV7-2 and TRBJ1-2; 8 nucleotides match TRBD1. V lost 5 bases to trimming and J lost 5 bases; unmatched junction nucleotides: 7. The CDR3 consists of 14 residues. Per the germline V gene, CDR1 is SGHTA and CDR2 is FQGNSA. In DNA form, the CDR3 reads TGTGCCAGCAGCATTGGGCAGGGGGCGTATGGCTACACCTTC. Protein product: CASSIGQGAYGYTF.

This clonotype was seen repeatedly, ten times or more. This chain links TRBV5-1 with TRBJ1-1; 8 nucleotides match TRBD1. The germline V gene encodes CDR1 SGHRS and CDR2 YFSETQ. V was pared by 4 bases and J by 0 bases, with 8 bases of the junction left unmatched. The CDR3 is 16 amino acids. In DNA, the CDR3 is TGCGCCAGCAGCCCTACCGACAGGGGCATGAACACTGAAGCTTTCTTT. This translates into CASSPTDRGMNTEAFF.

This clonotype showed up just a few times. The rearrangement joins TRBV6-1 to TRBJ2-7; the D gene is possibly TRBD2 (6 bases). The J call may not be correct, given that the DNA end is closer to TRBJ2-1. In germline, CDR1 is MNHNS, CDR2 SASEGT. This CDR3 has 14 amino acids. In DNA, the CDR3 is TGTGCCACCCAACGGTTCCGGGGGTCTTACGAGCAGTTCTTC. This encodes CATQRFRGSYEQFF.

This clonotype was recorded many times. The V gene is TRBV7-2, the J gene TRBJ2-7; TRBD2 is a possible D gene (7 bases). V lost 4 bases to trimming and J lost 3 bases, with 13 bases between them. The V gene's germline CDR1 is SGHTA and CDR2 FQGNSA. The CDR3 consists of 14 residues. CDR3 bases: TGTGCCAGCAGCTCTAACAGGGAGGGCTACGAGCAGTACTTC. Translating gives CASSSNREGYEQYF.

This clonotype has ten or more counts. This rearrangement joins TRBV12-3 or TRBV12-4 to TRBJ2-7; the D gene is possibly TRBD1 (6 bases). The length of the CDR3 is 13 residues. V gave up 5 bases and J gave up 1 base, with 9 bases separating them. The CDR3 here is CASSQQGSYEQYF. For the CDR3, the DNA is TGTGCCAGCAGTCAACAGGGATCCTACGAGCAGTACTTC.

This clonotype turned up a few times. This chain connects TRBV19 to TRBJ1-5, with 8 bases that match TRBD1. Germline V gene data show CDR1 as LNHDA and CDR2 as SQIVND (reference sequence). The junction had 10 bases not matched to a gene; V was cut back by 4 bases and J by 2 bases. This CDR3 is 17 amino acids long. This CDR3 reads CASSTWTGKGGNQPQHF. In DNA form, the CDR3 reads TGTGCCAGTAGTACCTGGACAGGGAAAGGGGGCAATCAGCCCCAGCATTTT.

At least ten counts were recorded for this clonotype. The chain employs TRBV5-1 and TRBJ1-6; D unresolved. Per the germline V gene, CDR1 is SGHRS and CDR2 is YFSETQ. Trimming shortened V by 2 bases and J by 7 bases, and 13 bases separated the two germline ends. The CDR3 covers 15 residues. The CDR3 DNA reads as TGCGCCAGCAGCTTATTTAGCTGGACCAATTCACCCCTCCACTTT. Translation: CASSLFSWTNSPLHF.

This clonotype has a handful of counts. The CDR3 region has the DNA TGCGCCAGCAGCTTGTGGGAGCCCTCCTACGAGCAGTACTTC. Protein: CASSLWEPSYEQYF. The rearrangement uses TRBV5-1 and TRBJ2-7, with a tentative D call TRBD2 (5 bases). V was clipped by 1 base and J by 0 bases, with 8 bases between them. The CDR3 is 14 amino acids. Per germline, CDR1 SGHRS and CDR2 YFSETQ.

This clonotype has ten or more counts. The chain combines TRBV7-8 with TRBJ2-1, with D possibly being TRBD2 (6 bases). The CDR3 is 16 amino acids. V lost 1 base to trimming and J lost 4 bases, with 14 bases between them. Germline-derived CDR1 and CDR2 are SGHVS and FQNEAQ. CDR3 protein: CASSLGLDYLYNEQFF. The CDR3 coding sequence is TGTGCCAGCAGCTTAGGCTTGGACTACCTATACAATGAGCAGTTCTTC.

This chain uses TRBV28 with TRBJ1-5, with 11 nucleotides matching TRBD1. V lost 6 bases and J lost 0; bases outside the gene matches: 10. Germline V gives CDR1 MDHEN, CDR2 SYDVKM. The CDR3 sequence is 18 residues long. The CDR3 loop is CASSLGQGGKYSNQPQHF. As DNA, the CDR3 is TGTGCCAGCAGCCTGGGACAGGGGGGCAAGTATAGCAATCAGCCCCAGCATTTT.

About this clonotype itself: An end of the junction differs from the germline gene, which may be a read error. The chain is built from TRBV6-1 and TRBJ1-2, with D tentatively TRBD1 (6 bases). The CDR3 consists of 13 residues. Per germline, CDR1 MNHNS and CDR2 SASEGT. CDR3 sequence: CASSSGQTYGYNF. The CDR3 nucleotides read TGTGCCAGCAGTAGTGGACAGACCTATGGCTACAACTTC.

V gene TRBV14 combines with J gene TRBJ1-6; the match to TRBD1 covers 7 bases. The CDR3 has 15 amino acids. V lost 0 bases, J lost 9 bases, and 5 bases stayed unmatched. The germline V gene has CDR1 SGHDN and CDR2 FVKESK. The CDR3 sequence is CASSQEQGFLSPLHF. DNA for the CDR3: TGTGCCAGCAGCCAAGAACAGGGGTTTCTTTCACCCCTCCACTTT.

This clonotype showed up many times. V gene TRBV6-5 combines with J gene TRBJ1-5; D unresolved. Germline values: CDR1 MNHEY, CDR2 SVGAGI. The CDR3 is 13 amino acids. Trimming removed 6 bases at V and 0 bases at J, with 6 bases between. The CDR3 DNA reads TGTGCCAGCAGCGGCGATAGCAATCAGCCCCAGCATTTT. Protein product: CASSGDSNQPQHF.

V and J are TRBV11-2 and TRBJ2-2; D perhaps matches TRBD2 (6 bases). Germline values: CDR1 SGHAT, CDR2 FQNNGV. CDR3 length: 14 residues. Deletions cut 5 bases from V and 6 bases from J, with 13 bases between. CDR3 coding DNA: TGTGCCAGCAGCCAAAGAACTAGCCCCGGGGAGCTGTTTTTT. Protein sequence: CASSQRTSPGELFF.

This clonotype showed up many times. V and J are TRBV6-5 and TRBJ2-7, with D possibly TRBD1 on 6 matching bases. Germline CDR1 is MNHEY and CDR2 is SVGAGI. CDR3 length equals 14 residues. Between the trimmed V and J ends, which lost 6 bases and 2 bases, there was a span of 14 bases. The CDR3 sequence is CASRTRDIPYEQYF. Here the CDR3 DNA reads TGTGCCAGCAGGACTCGGGACATACCCTACGAGCAGTACTTC.

This clonotype was counted ten times or more. This chain links TRBV30 with TRBJ2-2, with no clear D. The germline V gene encodes CDR1 GTSNPN and CDR2 SVGIG (reference sequence). The germline V and J ends were trimmed by 4 bases and 3 bases, with 12 bases remaining between them. This CDR3 has 14 amino acids. The CDR3 region has the DNA TGTGCCTGGACCTGGGGATGGGACACCGGGGAGCTGTTTTTT. Translated: CAWTWGWDTGELFF.

There are many counts of this clonotype. This chain connects TRBV4-1 to TRBJ1-2; TRBD1 matches 10 bases. The J segment lost 1 base and the V segment lost 0 bases, leaving 14 bases of the junction unmatched. The CDR3 totals 20 residues. Germline CDR1 and CDR2: MGHRA and YSYEKL. The CDR3 here is CASSQETPDRGRGVNYGYTF. CDR3 coding DNA: TGCGCCAGCAGCCAAGAGACTCCGGACAGGGGGAGAGGTGTTAACTATGGCTACACCTTC.

The sample holds many counts of this clonotype. The chain combines TRBV6-5 with TRBJ1-5; no reliable D call. CDR3 size: 13 residues. V gave up 6 bases and J gave up 6 bases, with 12 bases separating them. Germline CDR1 and CDR2: MNHEY and SVGAGI. The CDR3 region has the DNA TGTGCCAGCAGGCGGGGAGAAGGTCAGCCCCAGCATTTT. Amino acids: CASRRGEGQPQHF.